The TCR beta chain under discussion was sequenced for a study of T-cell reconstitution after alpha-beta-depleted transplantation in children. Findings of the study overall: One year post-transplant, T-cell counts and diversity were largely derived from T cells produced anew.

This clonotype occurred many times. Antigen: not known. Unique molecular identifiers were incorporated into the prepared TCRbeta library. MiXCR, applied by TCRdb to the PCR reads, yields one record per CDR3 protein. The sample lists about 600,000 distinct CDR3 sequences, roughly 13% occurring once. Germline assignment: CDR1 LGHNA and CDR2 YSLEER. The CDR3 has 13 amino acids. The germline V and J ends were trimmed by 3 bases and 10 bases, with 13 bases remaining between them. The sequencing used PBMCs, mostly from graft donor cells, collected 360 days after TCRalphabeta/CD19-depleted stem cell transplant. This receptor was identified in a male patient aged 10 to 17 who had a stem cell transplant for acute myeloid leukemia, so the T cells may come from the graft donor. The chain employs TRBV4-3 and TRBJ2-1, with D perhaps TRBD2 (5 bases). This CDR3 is CASSHGIWEEQFF. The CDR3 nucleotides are TGCGCCAGCAGCCACGGGATTTGGGAGGAGCAGTTCTTC.